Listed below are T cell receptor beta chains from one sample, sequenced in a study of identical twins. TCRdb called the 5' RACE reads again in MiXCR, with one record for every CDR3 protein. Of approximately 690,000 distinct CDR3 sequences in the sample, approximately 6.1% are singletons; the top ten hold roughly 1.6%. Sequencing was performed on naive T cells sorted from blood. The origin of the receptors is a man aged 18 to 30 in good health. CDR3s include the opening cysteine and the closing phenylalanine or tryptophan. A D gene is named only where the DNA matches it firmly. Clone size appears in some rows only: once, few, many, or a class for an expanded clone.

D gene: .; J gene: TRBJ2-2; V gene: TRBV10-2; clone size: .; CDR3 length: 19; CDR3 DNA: TGCGCCAGCAGGGCCCCCGACAGTCCCAAGGGGTTGAACACCGGGGAGCTGTTTTTT; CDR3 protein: CASRAPDSPKGLNTGELFF
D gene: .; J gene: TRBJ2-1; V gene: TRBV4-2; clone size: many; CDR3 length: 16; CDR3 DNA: TGTGCCAGCAGCCAAGGGACCGAATTTTCCTACAATGAGCAGTTCTTC; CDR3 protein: CASSQGTEFSYNEQFF
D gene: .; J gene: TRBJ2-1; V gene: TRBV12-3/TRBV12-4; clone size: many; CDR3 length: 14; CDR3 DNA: TGTGCCACCAGGGCCCTAGGTCTTCACAATGAGCAGTTCTTC; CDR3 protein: CATRALGLHNEQFF
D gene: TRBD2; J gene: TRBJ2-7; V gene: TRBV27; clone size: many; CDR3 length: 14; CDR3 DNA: TGTGCCACCAGGAGGGCTAGCGGGCTTAACGAGCAGTACTTC; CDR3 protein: CATRRASGLNEQYF
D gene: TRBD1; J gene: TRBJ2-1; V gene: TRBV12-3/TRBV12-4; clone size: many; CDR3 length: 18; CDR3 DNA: TGTGCCAGCATCCACTCCCCGCCCCGGGACAGGGAATGGAATGAGCAGTTCTTC; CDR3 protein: CASIHSPPRDREWNEQFF
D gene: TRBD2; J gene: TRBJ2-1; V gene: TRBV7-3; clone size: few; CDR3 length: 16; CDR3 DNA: TGTGCCAGCAGCTCGGGACTAGCGGGAGGGGAGAATGAGCAGTTCTTC; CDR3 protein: CASSSGLAGGENEQFF
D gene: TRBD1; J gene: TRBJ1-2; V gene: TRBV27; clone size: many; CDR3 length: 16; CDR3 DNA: TGTGCCAGCAGTTCAACAGGACAGGGGCCCCTCTATGGCTACACCTTC; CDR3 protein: CASSSTGQGPLYGYTF
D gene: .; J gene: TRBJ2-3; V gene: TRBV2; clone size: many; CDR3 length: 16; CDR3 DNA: TGTGCCAGCGTCGGAGTACTGGGGACTAGCACAGATACGCAGTATTTT; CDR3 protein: CASVGVLGTSTDTQYF
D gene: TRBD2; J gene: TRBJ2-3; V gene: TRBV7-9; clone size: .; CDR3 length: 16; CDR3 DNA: TGTGCCAGCAGCATAATAGCGGGAGTCGGCACAGATACGCAGTATTTT; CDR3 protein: CASSIIAGVGTDTQYF
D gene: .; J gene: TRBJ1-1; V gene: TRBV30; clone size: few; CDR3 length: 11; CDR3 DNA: TGTGCCTGGAGGTTGAACACTGAAGCTTTCTTT; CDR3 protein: CAWRLNTEAFF
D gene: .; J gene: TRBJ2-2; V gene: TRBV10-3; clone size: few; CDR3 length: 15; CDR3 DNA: TGTGCCATCAGTGCCCTGACAGGGAACACCGGGGAGCTGTTTTTT; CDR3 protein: CAISALTGNTGELFF
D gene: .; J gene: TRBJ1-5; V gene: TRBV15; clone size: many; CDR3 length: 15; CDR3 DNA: TGTGCCACCAGCCCGGCCGGGGGCTGGGGTCAGCCCCAGCATTTT; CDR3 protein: CATSPAGGWGQPQHF
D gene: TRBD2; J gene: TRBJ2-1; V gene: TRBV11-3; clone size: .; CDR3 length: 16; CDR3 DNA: TGTGCCAGCAGCTTAGGCGAACTAGCGGGAGGAAATGAGCAGTTCTTC; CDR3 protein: CASSLGELAGGNEQFF
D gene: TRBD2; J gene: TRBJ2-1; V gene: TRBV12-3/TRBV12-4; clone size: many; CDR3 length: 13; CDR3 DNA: TGTGCCAGCGGGGGGACTAGCGGGTTGGAGCAGTTCTTC; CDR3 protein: CASGGTSGLEQFF
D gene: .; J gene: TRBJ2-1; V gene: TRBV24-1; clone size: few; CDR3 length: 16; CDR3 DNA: TGTGCCACCAGTGATTTGAGTGGGCCCGAACGGTATGAGCAGTTCTTC; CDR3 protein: CATSDLSGPERYEQFF
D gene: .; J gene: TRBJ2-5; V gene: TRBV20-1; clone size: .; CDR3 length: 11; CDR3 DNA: TGCACCGCAGGACGGGGGGAGACCCAGTACTTC; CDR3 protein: CTAGRGETQYF
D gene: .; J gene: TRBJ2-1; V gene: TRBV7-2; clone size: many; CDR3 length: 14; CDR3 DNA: TGTGCCAGCAGCTTAGGTAGGGAATACAATGAGCAGTTCTTC; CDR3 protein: CASSLGREYNEQFF
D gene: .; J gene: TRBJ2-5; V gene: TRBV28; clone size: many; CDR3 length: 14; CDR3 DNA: TGTGCCAGCAGTTTGTCACCCGGGCGGGAGACCCAGTACTTC; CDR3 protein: CASSLSPGRETQYF
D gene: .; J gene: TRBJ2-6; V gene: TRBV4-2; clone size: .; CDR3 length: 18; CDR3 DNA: TGTGCCAGCAGCCCGGACTGGGGGCGCATGGCTGGGGCCAACGTCCTGACTTTC; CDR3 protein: CASSPDWGRMAGANVLTF
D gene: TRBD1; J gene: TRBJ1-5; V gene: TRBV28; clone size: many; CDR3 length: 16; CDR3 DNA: TGTGCCAGCACGACAGGGGGCCTTCTAGGCAATCAGCCCCAGCATTTT; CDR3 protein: CASTTGGLLGNQPQHF
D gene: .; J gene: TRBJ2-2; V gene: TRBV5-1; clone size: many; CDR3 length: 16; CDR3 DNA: TGCGCCAGCAGCCCCGGAGCCCGACGGGACACCGGGGAGCTGTTTTTT; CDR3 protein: CASSPGARRDTGELFF
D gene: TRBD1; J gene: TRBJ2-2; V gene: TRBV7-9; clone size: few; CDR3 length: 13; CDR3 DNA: TGTGCCAGCAGCTCCGGACAGGCCGGGGAGCTGTTTTTT; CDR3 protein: CASSSGQAGELFF
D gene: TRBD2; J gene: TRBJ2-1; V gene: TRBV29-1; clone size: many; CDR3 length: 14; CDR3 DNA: TGCAGCGTGGGGACTAGCAACTCCTACAATGAGCAGTTCTTC; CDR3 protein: CSVGTSNSYNEQFF
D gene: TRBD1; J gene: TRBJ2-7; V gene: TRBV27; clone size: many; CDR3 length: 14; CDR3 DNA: TGTGCCAGCAGTATGGGACAGGGAACCTACGAGCAGTACTTC; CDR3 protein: CASSMGQGTYEQYF
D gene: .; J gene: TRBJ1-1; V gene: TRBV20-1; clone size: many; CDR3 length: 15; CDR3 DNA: TGCAGTGCTAGGGGAATAGGGCGGGGAGGCACTGAAGCTTTCTTT; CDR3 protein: CSARGIGRGGTEAFF
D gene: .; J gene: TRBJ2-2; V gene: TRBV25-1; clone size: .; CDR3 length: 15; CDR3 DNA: TGTGCCAGCAGTGATCATGGGAAAGTCACCGGGGAGCTGTTTTTT; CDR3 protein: CASSDHGKVTGELFF